This T cell receptor (beta chain) comes out of a study of memory CD8 T cells in hepatitis C reinfection. The wider study: A couple of donors cleared primary HCV but became chronic after reinfection. Peak reinfection samples were taken 3 to 8 weeks after detection.

Time point denoted: peak reinfection, 3 to 8 weeks after reinfection detection. The sorted cells went straight to TCR sequencing with no prior in vitro expansion. V gave up 9 bases and J gave up 2 bases, with 19 bases separating them. In germline, CDR1 is LNHDA, CDR2 SQIVND (reference sequence). This CDR3 has 15 amino acids. This clone was seen once. Method: immunoSEQ multiplex PCR; TCRdb's copy keeps in-frame clones and lacks some. The sample lists under 50,000 clones, approximately 88% seen once, with 1% to 1.5% in the top ten. The sequencing input was naive CD8+ T cells sorted from blood. The J gene is TRBJ1-2, the V gene TRBV19, with D perhaps TRBD1 (5 bases). The sequence was collected from a man aged 18 to 30 with hepatitis C virus infection. CDR3 bases: TGTGCCAGCACCCTCAGGGCGGCGATCAACTATGGCTACACCTTC. Its translation is CASTLRAAINYGYTF.